Described below is a single TCR beta chain sequence and its context. What it binds is not known. This sample was taken from a study of CD8 T cells in ankylosing spondylitis. TCRdb independently ran MiXCR on the 5' RACE reads; one entry per CDR3 protein. Among roughly 250,000 distinct CDR3 sequences listed, around 9.1% were seen once. CDR3 length: 17 amino acids. The junction had 6 bases not matched to a gene; V was cut back by 5 bases and J by 0 bases. Germline lookup yields CDR1 MNHEY and CDR2 SMNVEV (reference sequence). Overall study results and limits: CD8+ disease-linked clones were present at relatively low frequencies in blood. Several of the motif variants were reported before in synovial fluid and blood from reactive arthritis. About 8 highly homologous variants made up a TCR beta motif, and this motif appeared characteristic of ankylosing spondylitis blood.

The receptor's source is a male donor with ankylosing spondylitis or in good health (not recorded which). Material: blood, either unsorted or a sorted T cell fraction (not recorded which). The chain combines TRBV27 with TRBJ2-3, with TRBD2 matching over 12 bases. The CDR3 sequence is CASSPLAGGGSTDTQYF. In nucleotides, the CDR3 is TGTGCCAGCAGTCCACTAGCGGGAGGAGGGAGCACAGATACGCAGTATTTT.